Each of the 18 T cell receptor beta chains below was sequenced from the same sample in a study of pediatric ulcerative colitis. Assay: immunoSEQ multiplex PCR; the TCRdb copy retains only in-frame clones and omits some. The sample lists about 64,000 clones, 77% occurring once. The source material was blood. These receptors all stem from a boy under 18 with moderate ulcerative colitis.

This chain joins TRBV6-5 and TRBJ1-1; tentatively, D is TRBD1 (5 bases). The CDR3 length is 14 residues. V lost 5 bases, J lost 11 bases, and 21 bases lay in between. Germline CDR1 MNHEY, CDR2 SVGAGI. CDR3 coding DNA: TGTGCCAGCAGTCCCCGGGACCCTTTACTTTGGGCTTTCTTT. This translates into CASSPRDPLLWAFF.

This chain connects TRBV18 to TRBJ1-5; 8 bases fit TRBD1. The junction had 3 bases not matched to a gene; V was cut back by 0 bases and J by 5 bases. CDR1 and CDR2 (germline): KGHSH, LQKENI. The CDR3 totals 15 residues. The CDR3 here is CASSPPDRVDQPQHF. The CDR3 DNA sequence: TGTGCCAGCTCACCACCGGACAGGGTGGATCAGCCCCAGCATTTT.

This clone was recorded only once. The V gene is TRBV9, the J gene TRBJ2-5, with TRBD1 identical over 9 bases. The ends lost 0 bases at V and 1 base at J; junction bases unmatched: 4. The germline V gene encodes CDR1 SGDLS and CDR2 YYNGEE. The CDR3 has 16 residues. In DNA form, the CDR3 reads TGTGCCAGCAGCGTAGTCGGGACAGGGATCCAAGAGACCCAGTACTTC. It is translated as CASSVVGTGIQETQYF.

J is TRBJ2-3 and V is TRBV7-3; tentatively, D is TRBD2 (5 bases). There are 14 residues in the CDR3. V was shortened by 1 base and J by 8 bases, with 13 bases between the two germline ends. Germline loops: CDR1 SGHTA, CDR2 FQGTGA. In nucleotides, the CDR3 is TGTGCCAGCAGCTTAAGGACTGGAAGCGGTACGCAGTATTTT. Translation: CASSLRTGSGTQYF.

The CDR3 loop reads CASSLGGQGTEAFF. The CDR3 nucleotides are TGCGCCAGCAGCTTGGGGGGTCAGGGCACTGAAGCTTTCTTT. The rearrangement uses TRBV5-1 and TRBJ1-1, with D maybe TRBD1 (5 bases). Trimming took 0 bases from V and 4 from J, leaving 10 bases between them. The CDR3 totals 14 residues. Germline V lookup: CDR1 SGHRS, CDR2 YFSETQ.

This clone was found a few times. The rearrangement uses TRBV5-6 and TRBJ1-1; no clear D. V was shortened by 0 bases and J by 1 base, with 10 bases between the two germline ends. The CDR3 sequence is 15 residues long. The germline V gene encodes CDR1 SGHDT and CDR2 YYEEEE. In DNA form, the CDR3 reads TGTGCCAGCAGCTTGGACCCCCGGGCGAACACTGAAGCTTTCTTT. Its protein product is CASSLDPRANTEAFF.

The chain couples TRBV23-1 to TRBJ2-7; possible D gene TRBD1, 5 bases. TRBV23-1 is known as an ORF, though its function is uncertain. The CDR3 spans 19 residues. V lost 6 bases and J lost 3, with 30 bases in between. The CDR3 protein is CASRDRQRGVGPTDYEQYF. DNA for the CDR3: TGCGCCAGCAGAGATAGACAGCGAGGCGTAGGACCCACCGACTACGAGCAGTACTTC.

The V and J genes are TRBV18 and TRBJ1-5; 8 bases match TRBD1. Germline V gives CDR1 KGHSH, CDR2 LQKENI. This CDR3 is built from 15 residues. V lost 8 bases and J lost 0; bases outside the gene matches: 6. The CDR3 region has the DNA TGTGCCAGCGCAAACAGGGGGAATAGCAATCAGCCCCAGCATTTT. This gives the protein CASANRGNSNQPQHF.

This clone showed up just a few times. The chain has TRBV29-1 and TRBJ1-2; weak D call: TRBD1 (5 bases). From germline, CDR1 is SQVTM and CDR2 ANQGSEA. V was trimmed by 8 bases and J by 6 bases, leaving 13 bases between them. The CDR3 runs to 11 residues. In DNA form, the CDR3 reads TGCAGCTTCCGGGACCCCGATGGCTACACCTTC. Encoded protein: CSFRDPDGYTF.

The rearrangement uses TRBV4-1 and TRBJ2-7; a possible D gene is TRBD1 (6 bases). Germline V gene data show CDR1 as MGHRA and CDR2 as YSYEKL. The ends were cut back, 1 base at V and 5 bases at J, with 15 bases in the middle. This CDR3 has 15 residues. CDR3 nucleotides: TGCGCCAGCAGCCAAGGTGACAGGATGAGTAACGAGCAGTACTTC. Translation gives CASSQGDRMSNEQYF.

The chain has TRBV25-1 and TRBJ1-2; D is ambiguous. Germline values: CDR1 MGHDK, CDR2 SYGVNS. CDR3 length: 17 residues. V dropped 4 bases and J dropped 0 bases, with 18 bases sitting between them. In DNA form, the CDR3 reads TGTGCCAGCAGTGGAGGCTGGCAAGGCTATACTAACTATGGCTACACCTTC. Amino acid sequence: CASSGGWQGYTNYGYTF.

The CDR3 reads CASSYMSTGISEQYF. The CDR3 region has the DNA TGTGCCAGCAGTTATATGTCTACTGGGATTAGTGAGCAGTACTTC. The rearrangement uses TRBV6-5 and TRBJ2-7; D not resolved. V lost 3 bases, J lost 7 bases, and 19 bases lay in between. In germline, CDR1 is MNHEY, CDR2 SVGAGI. There are 15 residues in the CDR3.

This clone came up once. This chain uses TRBV4-1 with TRBJ2-3; TRBD1 matches 7 bases. CDR1 MGHRA and CDR2 YSYEKL come from the germline V gene. The CDR3 loop spans 17 amino acids. Trimming took 4 bases from V and 0 from J; bases not matched to a gene: 10. Here the CDR3 reads CASSPHRDSASTDTQYF. The CDR3 coding sequence is TGCGCCAGCAGCCCCCACCGGGACAGCGCTAGCACAGATACGCAGTATTTT.

This clone came up a few times. The J gene is TRBJ1-1, the V gene TRBV19; 8 bases map to TRBD1. From germline, CDR1 is LNHDA and CDR2 SQIVND (reference sequence). V lost 6 bases and J lost 2; bases outside the gene matches: 2. This CDR3 contains 13 residues. The CDR3 DNA sequence: TGTGCCAGTAGCGGACAGGGAAACACTGAAGCTTTCTTT. Amino acid sequence: CASSGQGNTEAFF. Drawing the rest from reference TRBV19 and TRBJ1-1, the complete variable domain is DGGITQSPKYLFRKEGQNVTLSCEQNLNHDAMYWYRQDPGQGLRLIYYSQIVNDFQKGDIAEGYSVSREKKESFPLTVTSAQKNPTAFYLCASSGQGNTEAFFGQGTRLTVV.

The genes are TRBV5-6 and TRBJ2-3; D perhaps matches TRBD1 (5 bases). The CDR3 contains 14 residues. V lost 3 bases to trimming and J lost 13 bases, with 21 bases between them. In germline, CDR1 is SGHDT, CDR2 YYEEEE. The CDR3 loop reads CASSSVRRGALEYF. DNA of the CDR3: TGTGCCAGCAGCTCAGTGAGAAGGGGCGCCTTGGAGTATTTT.

The chain employs TRBV5-6 and TRBJ1-1; D unclear. The CDR3 has 14 residues. The V end was cut by 1 base, the J end by 5 bases, with 12 bases between. Germline values: CDR1 SGHDT, CDR2 YYEEEE. The CDR3 sequence is CASSLRVLGTEAFF. In DNA form, the CDR3 reads TGTGCCAGCAGCTTGAGAGTTTTAGGGACTGAAGCTTTCTTT.

This chain uses TRBV5-1 with TRBJ2-5; D might be TRBD1 or TRBD2, each matching 6 bases. V gave up 3 bases and J gave up 5 bases, with 14 bases separating them. The CDR3 has 14 amino acids. Germline assignment: CDR1 SGHRS and CDR2 YFSETQ. The chain's CDR3 is CASSWGPGEETQYF. The CDR3 DNA is TGCGCCAGCAGCTGGGGGCCGGGGGAGGAGACCCAGTACTTC.

The V and J genes are TRBV11-3 and TRBJ2-2; D tentatively fits TRBD1 or TRBD2 (5 bases each). Germline V lookup: CDR1 SGHNT, CDR2 YENEEA. V dropped 6 bases and J dropped 4 bases, with 9 bases sitting between them. The CDR3 is 13 amino acids. CDR3: CASSHGATGELFF. In nucleotides, the CDR3 is TGTGCCAGCAGTCACGGGGCCACCGGGGAGCTGTTTTTT.